Listed below are T cell receptor beta chains from one sample, sequenced in a study of T cell changes during pregnancy in multiple sclerosis. TCRdb's copy holds only in-frame clones and misses some; the assay was immunoSEQ multiplex PCR. This table holds around 40,000 clones, approximately 90% found once. The specimen was CD4+ T cells from peripheral blood mononuclear cells, collected in the first trimester of pregnancy. The receptor set was obtained from a female donor in good health, enrolled as a control in a pregnancy study. Each CDR3 is given with its conserved first and last residue. The order of the fields is clone size, J gene, CDR3 length, V gene, D gene, CDR3 DNA, CDR3 protein. A D gene is named only where the DNA matches it firmly. Size is omitted from some rows. Given values are once, few, many or a class for expanded clones.

abundance: NA; j_gene: TRBJ1-2; len: 18; v_gene: TRBV11-3; d_gene: TRBD1; CDR3nt: TGTGCCAGCAGCCGGCGGCCTACCGGGACAGGGGGCCTCTATGGCTACACCTTC; CDR3aa: CASSRRPTGTGGLYGYTF
abundance: NA; j_gene: TRBJ2-1; len: 14; v_gene: TRBV12-5; d_gene: NA; CDR3nt: TGTGCTAGTGGTCCCTGGGACACCAGAAATGAGCAGTTCTTC; CDR3aa: CASGPWDTRNEQFF
abundance: NA; j_gene: TRBJ2-5; len: 17; v_gene: TRBV7-2; d_gene: TRBD2; CDR3nt: TGTGCCAGCAGCTTACTCCGCGGCGGGGGGACCCAAGAGACCCAGTACTTC; CDR3aa: CASSLLRGGGTQETQYF
abundance: NA; j_gene: TRBJ1-1; len: 17; v_gene: TRBV7-9; d_gene: TRBD1; CDR3nt: TGTGCCAGCAGCGCCACAGGGGGAGGAAAGGTAGGCACTGAAGCTTTCTTT; CDR3aa: CASSATGGGKVGTEAFF
abundance: NA; j_gene: TRBJ1-1; len: 12; v_gene: TRBV18; d_gene: NA; CDR3nt: TGTGCCAGCTCACAGGGGTCCACTGAAGCTTTCTTT; CDR3aa: CASSQGSTEAFF
abundance: NA; j_gene: TRBJ1-2; len: 15; v_gene: TRBV5-6; d_gene: NA; CDR3nt: TGTGCCAGCAGCCCCAAGGCGGGCCGGGCTAAGGGCTACACCTTC; CDR3aa: CASSPKAGRAKGYTF
abundance: NA; j_gene: TRBJ2-2; len: 14; v_gene: TRBV4-1; d_gene: NA; CDR3nt: TGCGCCAGCCGTCCGGTTACGAACACCGGGGAGCTGTTTTTT; CDR3aa: CASRPVTNTGELFF
abundance: once; j_gene: TRBJ2-7; len: 16; v_gene: TRBV11-2; d_gene: TRBD1; CDR3nt: TGTGCCAGCAGCCGCGATTGGGGGACAGTCGTCTACGAGCAGTACTTC; CDR3aa: CASSRDWGTVVYEQYF
abundance: NA; j_gene: TRBJ2-7; len: 14; v_gene: TRBV2; d_gene: TRBD1; CDR3nt: TGTGCCAGCAGCGCCGGGACAGGGGGAAACGAGCAGTACTTC; CDR3aa: CASSAGTGGNEQYF
abundance: NA; j_gene: TRBJ1-6; len: 16; v_gene: TRBV4-2; d_gene: TRBD1; CDR3nt: TGTGCCAGCAGCCAAGAACCCACAGGGGGTAATTCACCCCTCCACTTT; CDR3aa: CASSQEPTGGNSPLHF
abundance: NA; j_gene: TRBJ2-3; len: 17; v_gene: TRBV7-3; d_gene: NA; CDR3nt: TGTGCCAGCAGCTTACCGGGAGTGCGGGCTAGCACAGATACGCAGTATTTT; CDR3aa: CASSLPGVRASTDTQYF
abundance: NA; j_gene: TRBJ1-3; len: 13; v_gene: TRBV4-1; d_gene: NA; CDR3nt: TGCGCCAGCAGCGACGGACAGGGAAACACCATATATTTT; CDR3aa: CASSDGQGNTIYF
abundance: NA; j_gene: TRBJ1-2; len: 16; v_gene: TRBV6-5; d_gene: TRBD1; CDR3nt: TGTGCCAGCAGTTACCAACGGACAGGGGGAGGCTATGGCTACACCTTC; CDR3aa: CASSYQRTGGGYGYTF
abundance: NA; j_gene: TRBJ2-7; len: 15; v_gene: TRBV5-8; d_gene: NA; CDR3nt: TGTGCCAGCAGCTTATGGGGTGGACTACTCTACGAGCAGTACTTC; CDR3aa: CASSLWGGLLYEQYF
abundance: NA; j_gene: TRBJ2-4; len: 13; v_gene: TRBV7-2; d_gene: NA; CDR3nt: TGTGCCAGCAGCTTTTTCAACATGGACATTCAGTACTTC; CDR3aa: CASSFFNMDIQYF
abundance: NA; j_gene: TRBJ2-1; len: 15; v_gene: TRBV7-2; d_gene: NA; CDR3nt: TGTGCCAGCAGCCCCCCATCCACCGGCTACAATGAGCAGTTCTTC; CDR3aa: CASSPPSTGYNEQFF
abundance: NA; j_gene: TRBJ1-1; len: 12; v_gene: TRBV29-1; d_gene: NA; CDR3nt: TGCAGCGTTGGGGTTCTAGGGGCTGAAGCTTTCTTT; CDR3aa: CSVGVLGAEAFF
abundance: few; j_gene: TRBJ2-1; len: 21; v_gene: TRBV7-7; d_gene: TRBD2; CDR3nt: TGTGCTAGCAGCTTACGAGTGAGACTAGCGGGGGGGCCCCACCCCTACAATGAGCAGTTCTTC; CDR3aa: CASSLRVRLAGGPHPYNEQFF
abundance: NA; j_gene: TRBJ1-6; len: 15; v_gene: TRBV28; d_gene: TRBD1; CDR3nt: TGTGCCAGCAGTTTTCAGGGGGCAAGGAATTCACCCCTCCACTTT; CDR3aa: CASSFQGARNSPLHF
abundance: NA; j_gene: TRBJ1-6; len: 13; v_gene: TRBV18; d_gene: NA; CDR3nt: TGTGCCAGCTCACAAGGACAGAATTCACCCCTCCACTTT; CDR3aa: CASSQGQNSPLHF
abundance: few; j_gene: TRBJ2-6; len: 13; v_gene: TRBV7-2; d_gene: NA; CDR3nt: TGTGCCAGCAGCTTAGACAGGGTGGACGTCCTGACTTTC; CDR3aa: CASSLDRVDVLTF
abundance: NA; j_gene: TRBJ1-1; len: 15; v_gene: TRBV7-2; d_gene: NA; CDR3nt: TGTGCCAGCAGCTTAATGGGCAGAGTGAACACTGAAGCTTTCTTT; CDR3aa: CASSLMGRVNTEAFF